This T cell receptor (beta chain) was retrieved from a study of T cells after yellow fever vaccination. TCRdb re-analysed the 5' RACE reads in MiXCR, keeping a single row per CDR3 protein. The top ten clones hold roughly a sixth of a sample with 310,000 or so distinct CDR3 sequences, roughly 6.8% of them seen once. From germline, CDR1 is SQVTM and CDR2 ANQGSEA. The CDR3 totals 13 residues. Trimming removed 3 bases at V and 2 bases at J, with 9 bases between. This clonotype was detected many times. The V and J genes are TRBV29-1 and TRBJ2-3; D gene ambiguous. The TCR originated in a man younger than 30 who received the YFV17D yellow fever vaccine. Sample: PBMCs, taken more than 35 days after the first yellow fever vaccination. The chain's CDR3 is CSVDYSYTDTQYF. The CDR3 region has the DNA TGCAGCGTTGACTACAGCTACACAGATACGCAGTATTTT.